This TCR beta chain was recovered during a study of vaccination and CD4 T cells after COVID-19. Treatment in this sample: approximately 11-day PBMC culture with coronavirus spike peptide pools or control peptides (ViraFEST assay). First, ViraFEST expanded antigen-specific T cells with peptide pools, and next it sequenced the TCRs. PCR tests turned positive between March and December 2020, before US Alpha, Beta and Delta variants. Negative-selection isolation of CD4+ T cells was performed after approximately 10 days of culture. Whole-study findings and limits: Rising from 21 to 38, the median of SARS-CoV-2-reactive clonotypes did not change significantly.

The assay that was used to sequence DNA from cultured CD4+ T cells was the Oncomine TCR Beta short-read assay. TCRdb analysed the PCR reads with MiXCR anew, one entry per CDR3 protein. The data show fewer than 15,000 distinct CDR3 sequences, approximately 29% seen once. This clonotype was counted between two and nine times. Its cognate antigen is unknown. Unmatched junction bases numbered 9, after V lost 4 bases and J lost 4 bases. In germline, CDR1 is SGHTS, CDR2 YDEGEE. This CDR3 is 16 amino acids long. Sample: cultured CD4+ T cells from blood. The genes are TRBV5-8 and TRBJ1-5; TRBD1 agrees at 9 bases. The source is a human donor with COVID-19. CDR3 nucleotide sequence: TGTGCCAGCAGCCGCCGGTTGGGACAGGGTAATCAGCCCCAGCATTTT. It yields the protein CASSRRLGQGNQPQHF.